Listed here are 17 T cell receptor beta chains from one sample, sequenced in a study of cytomegalovirus exposure and HLA in healthy donors. Amplification used 60 Vbeta primers and 13 Jbeta primers. The method was immunoSEQ multiplex PCR; TCRdb's version includes in-frame clones alone and lacks a portion of them. The sample carries approximately 40,000 clones, 55% to 75% recorded once. Sequencing used PBMCs. The receptors here all came from a man aged 45-60 years in good health and CMV-seropositive.

This chain links TRBV11-2 with TRBJ1-2; 12 positions agree with TRBD1. In germline, CDR1 is SGHAT, CDR2 FQNNGV. V gave up 6 bases and J gave up 8 bases; unmatched junction bases: 4. The CDR3 has 13 residues. The DNA of the CDR3 is TGTGCCAGCAGATACGGGACAGGGGGCGGCTACACCTTC. Translated: CASRYGTGGGYTF.

The rearrangement links TRBV11-2 to TRBJ1-1; D may be TRBD1 (5 bases). The CDR3 covers 12 residues. Per the germline V gene, CDR1 is SGHAT and CDR2 is FQNNGV. The V end was cut by 5 bases, the J end by 11 bases, with 15 bases between. CDR3 in amino acids: CASSATSGMAFF. The CDR3 nucleotides are TGTGCCAGCAGCGCGACCTCAGGGATGGCTTTCTTT.

This CDR3 reads CASSEEGALTEAFF. As DNA, the CDR3 is TGTGCCAGCAGTGAAGAGGGGGCACTCACTGAAGCTTTCTTT. V gene TRBV6-1 combines with J gene TRBJ1-1; 7 nucleotides agree with TRBD1. Germline assignment: CDR1 MNHNS and CDR2 SASEGT. The CDR3 is 14 amino acids. Trimming removed 1 base from V and 4 bases from J; junction bases left unmatched: 3.

J is TRBJ2-7 and V is TRBV7-6, with TRBD2 matching over 8 bases. The V gene's germline CDR1 is SGHVS and CDR2 FNYEAQ. This CDR3 is 15 amino acids long. Trimming at V came to 4 bases and at J to 3 bases, leaving 8 bases not matched to a gene. As DNA, the CDR3 is TGTGCCAGCAGCTACGACGGGAGGGGGAACTACGAGCAGTACTTC. This translates into CASSYDGRGNYEQYF.

This chain uses TRBV6-5 with TRBJ1-1, with D hard to call. Trimming removed 6 bases from V and 6 bases from J, with 14 bases in between. The CDR3 totals 13 residues. Per germline, CDR1 MNHEY and CDR2 SVGAGI. CDR3 region: CASSFKGEAEAFF. For the CDR3, the DNA is TGTGCCAGCAGCTTTAAGGGAGAGGCTGAAGCTTTCTTT.

The chain carries TRBV5-1 and TRBJ2-5, with D possibly matching TRBD1 (6 bases). Looked up from germline, CDR1 is SGHRS and CDR2 is YFSETQ. Trimming removed 4 bases from V and 3 bases from J, with 13 bases in between. The CDR3 totals 14 residues. CDR3: CASSHPDREETQYF. In DNA form, the CDR3 reads TGCGCCAGCAGCCATCCGGACAGAGAAGAGACCCAGTACTTC.

V usage is TRBV18 and J usage is TRBJ1-3, with D tentatively TRBD1 (5 bases). Between the trimmed V and J ends, which lost 3 bases and 0 bases, there was a span of 12 bases. From germline, CDR1 is KGHSH and CDR2 LQKENI. This CDR3 has 16 amino acids. The CDR3 coding sequence is TGTGCCAGCTCACCGATGACAGACCTCTCTGGAAACACCATATATTTT. Protein: CASSPMTDLSGNTIYF.

Concerning this clone itself: The junction does not match germline at one end; this may be a read error. V and J are TRBV6-5 and TRBJ1-6, with TRBD1 as a possible D gene (6 bases). The CDR3 length is 12 residues. Germline lookup yields CDR1 MNHEY and CDR2 SVGAGI. Here the CDR3 DNA reads TGTGCCAGCCGCCCGTCATCAGGGGCCCTTCACTTT. Protein: CASRPSSGALHF.

The chain has TRBV2 and TRBJ2-2; TRBD2 might be the D (6 bases). The CDR3 consists of 15 residues. Germline V lookup: CDR1 SNHLY, CDR2 FYNNEI. V gave up 4 bases and J gave up 4 bases, with 13 bases separating them. The CDR3 loop reads CASSARGSSTGELFF. The DNA of the CDR3 is TGTGCCAGCAGTGCCCGGGGGTCGAGCACCGGGGAGCTGTTTTTT.

This chain uses TRBV5-1 with TRBJ1-1, with 8 nucleotides matching TRBD1. The CDR3 spans 13 residues. The J segment lost 6 bases and the V segment lost 3 bases, leaving 4 bases of the junction unmatched. Germline lookup yields CDR1 SGHRS and CDR2 YFSETQ. Here the CDR3 reads CASSWGQEAEAFF. The CDR3 nucleotides read TGCGCCAGCAGCTGGGGACAGGAGGCTGAAGCTTTCTTT.

This clone was found a few times. The chain has TRBV7-2 and TRBJ2-1; D not certain. The germline V and J ends were trimmed by 1 base and 2 bases, with 12 bases remaining between them. Germline V gene data show CDR1 as SGHTA and CDR2 as FQGNSA. The CDR3 has 16 amino acids. CDR3: CASSLERRSTYNEQFF. In DNA, the CDR3 is TGTGCCAGCAGCTTAGAACGCAGATCAACCTACAATGAGCAGTTCTTC. Full variable domain (remainder filled in from reference TRBV7-2 and TRBJ2-1): GAGVSQSPSNKVTEKGKDVELRCDPISGHTALYWYRQSLGQGLEFLIYFQGNSAPDKSGLPSDRFSAERTGGSVSTLTIQRTQQEDSAVYLCASSLERRSTYNEQFFGPGTRLTVL.

The CDR3 here is CSATGGGWAFF. CDR3 DNA: TGCAGTGCTACCGGGGGGGGCTGGGCTTTCTTT. The gene calls are TRBV20-1 and TRBJ1-1, with a possible D match to TRBD1 (6 bases). Germline V CDR1 and CDR2: DFQATT, SNEGSKA (reference sequence). Trimming stripped 4 bases from V and 11 bases from J, with 14 bases between. This CDR3 is built from 11 residues.

This clone was picked up a small number of times. The chain carries TRBV4-2 and TRBJ1-5, with 8 positions matching TRBD1. This CDR3 is built from 16 residues. CDR1 and CDR2 (germline): LGHNA, YNFKEQ. The V segment lost 4 bases and the J segment 7 bases; nucleotides outside the gene matches: 12. The CDR3 DNA sequence: TGTGCCAGCAGCCCTGGCTGGCAGGGGGCAAGACAGCCCCAGCATTTT. It encodes CASSPGWQGARQPQHF.

This clone was seen once. V and J are TRBV11-3 and TRBJ2-7; 7 nucleotides line up with TRBD1. Germline CDR1 reads SGHNT; CDR2 reads YENEEA. CDR3 length: 14 amino acids. Germline trimming cut 8 bases from V and 5 bases from J; bases unmatched to any gene: 12. CDR3 protein: CASGNSDRVDEQYF. In nucleotides, the CDR3 is TGTGCCAGCGGTAATTCCGACAGGGTAGACGAGCAGTACTTC.

The CDR3 DNA reads TGTGCCAGCAGGTCCGGGGGAGCCGCCAGCCGGACCCAGTACTTC. Protein product: CASRSGGAASRTQYF. The rearrangement uses TRBV6-5 and TRBJ2-5; D is perhaps TRBD2 (6 bases). The CDR3 has 15 residues. V was clipped by 6 bases and J by 7 bases, with 21 bases between them. Germline V gives CDR1 MNHEY, CDR2 SVGAGI.

The chain uses TRBV7-8 and TRBJ1-5; D is uncertain. The ends were cut back, 2 bases at V and 7 bases at J, with 15 bases in the middle. The CDR3 has 15 amino acids. Germline CDR1 and CDR2: SGHVS and FQNEAQ. DNA of the CDR3: TGTGCCAGCAGCTTAACTTCCGGTGCACCACAGCCCCAGCATTTT. Translating it yields CASSLTSGAPQPQHF.

The chain employs TRBV12-5 and TRBJ2-3; 9 nucleotides agree with TRBD2. V trimming: 7 bases; J trimming: 1 base; junction bases outside the gene matches: 9. The CDR3 is 16 residues long. Germline V CDR1 and CDR2: LGHNT, FRNRAP. The CDR3: CASAPGASGGTDTQYF. CDR3 in DNA: TGTGCTAGTGCCCCGGGGGCTAGCGGGGGCACAGATACGCAGTATTTT.